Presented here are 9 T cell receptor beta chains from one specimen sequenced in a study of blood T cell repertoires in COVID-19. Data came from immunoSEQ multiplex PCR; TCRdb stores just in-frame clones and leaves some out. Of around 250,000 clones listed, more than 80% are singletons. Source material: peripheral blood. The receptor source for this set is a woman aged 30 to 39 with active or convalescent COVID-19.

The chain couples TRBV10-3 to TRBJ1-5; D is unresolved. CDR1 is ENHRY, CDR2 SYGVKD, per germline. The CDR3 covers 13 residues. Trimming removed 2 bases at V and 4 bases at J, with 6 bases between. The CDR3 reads CAISEERNQPQHF. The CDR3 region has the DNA TGTGCCATCAGTGAGGAGAGGAATCAGCCCCAGCATTTT.

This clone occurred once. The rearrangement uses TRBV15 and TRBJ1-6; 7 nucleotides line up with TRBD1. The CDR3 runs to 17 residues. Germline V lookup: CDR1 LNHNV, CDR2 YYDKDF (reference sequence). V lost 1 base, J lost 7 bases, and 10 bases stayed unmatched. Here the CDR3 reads CATSRGRGRLGNSPLHF. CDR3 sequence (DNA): TGTGCCACCAGCAGAGGGAGGGGGCGCTTGGGGAATTCACCCCTCCACTTT.

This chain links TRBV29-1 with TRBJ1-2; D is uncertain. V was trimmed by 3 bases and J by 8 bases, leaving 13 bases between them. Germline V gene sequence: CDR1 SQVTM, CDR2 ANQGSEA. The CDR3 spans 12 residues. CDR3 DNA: TGCAGCGTTGACCGCGGCTTATGGGGCTACACCTTC. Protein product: CSVDRGLWGYTF. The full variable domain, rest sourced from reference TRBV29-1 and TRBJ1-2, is SAVISQKPSRDICQRGTSLTIQCQVDSQVTMMFWYRQQPGQSLTLIATANQGSEATYESGFVIDKFPISRPNLTFSTLTVSNMSPEDSSIYLCSVDRGLWGYTFGSGTRLTVV.

The CDR3 DNA sequence: TGTGCCAGCCCTCCCCGCCGACAGGGCAAGGAAGCCAAAAACATTCAGTACTTC. Its protein is CASPPRRQGKEAKNIQYF. The rearrangement uses TRBV28 and TRBJ2-4, with 7 positions matching TRBD1. This CDR3 has 18 residues. The germline gives CDR1 MDHEN, CDR2 SYDVKM. Germline trimming cut 8 bases from V and 0 bases from J; bases unmatched to any gene: 16.

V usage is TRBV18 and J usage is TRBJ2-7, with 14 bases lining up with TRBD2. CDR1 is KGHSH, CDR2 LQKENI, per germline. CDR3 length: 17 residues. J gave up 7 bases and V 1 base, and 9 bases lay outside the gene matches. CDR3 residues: CASSPLGLAGGLGEQYF. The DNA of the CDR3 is TGTGCCAGCTCACCACTCGGACTAGCGGGGGGCCTCGGGGAGCAGTACTTC.

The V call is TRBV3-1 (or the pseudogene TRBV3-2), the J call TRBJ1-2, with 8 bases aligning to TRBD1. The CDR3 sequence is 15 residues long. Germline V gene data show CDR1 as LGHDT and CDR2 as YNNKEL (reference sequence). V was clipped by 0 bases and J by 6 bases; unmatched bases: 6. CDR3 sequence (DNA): TGTGCCAGCAGCCAAGAAGGACAGGGAGAGCATGGCTACACCTTC. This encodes CASSQEGQGEHGYTF.

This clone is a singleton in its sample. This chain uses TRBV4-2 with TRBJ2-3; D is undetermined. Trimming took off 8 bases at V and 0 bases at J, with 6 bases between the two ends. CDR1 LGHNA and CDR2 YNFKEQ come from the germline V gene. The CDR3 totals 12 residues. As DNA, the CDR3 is TGTGCCAGCGCAACTAGCACAGATACGCAGTATTTT. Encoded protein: CASATSTDTQYF.

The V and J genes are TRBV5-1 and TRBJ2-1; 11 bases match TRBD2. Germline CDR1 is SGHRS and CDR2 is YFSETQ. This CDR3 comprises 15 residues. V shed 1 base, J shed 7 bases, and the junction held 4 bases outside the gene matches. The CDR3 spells CASSLIAGGQNEQFF. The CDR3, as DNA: TGCGCCAGCAGCTTGATAGCGGGGGGGCAAAATGAGCAGTTCTTC.

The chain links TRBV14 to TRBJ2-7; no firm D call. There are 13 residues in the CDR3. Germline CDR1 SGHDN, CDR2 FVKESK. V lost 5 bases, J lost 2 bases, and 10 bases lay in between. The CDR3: CASSRGAPYEQYF. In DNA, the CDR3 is TGTGCCAGCAGCAGAGGAGCCCCCTACGAGCAGTACTTC.